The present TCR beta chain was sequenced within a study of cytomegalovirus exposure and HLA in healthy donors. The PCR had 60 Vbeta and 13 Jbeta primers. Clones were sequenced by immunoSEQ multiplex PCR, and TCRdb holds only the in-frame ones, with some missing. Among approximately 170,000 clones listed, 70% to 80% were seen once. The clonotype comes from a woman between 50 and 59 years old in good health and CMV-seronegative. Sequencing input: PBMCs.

This CDR3 reads CASILRTTYNEQFF. DNA for the CDR3: TGTGCCAGCATTCTTCGTACAACCTACAATGAGCAGTTCTTC. This chain uses TRBV2 with TRBJ2-1; unclear D gene. V was clipped by 7 bases and J by 2 bases, with 12 bases between them. The CDR3 totals 14 residues. Germline V gene lookup returns CDR1 SNHLY and CDR2 FYNNEI.